These 29 T cell receptor beta chains were sequenced from one sample in a study of Ad26.COV2.S vaccination and SARS-CoV-2 variants. The repertoire was sequenced with immunoSEQ multiplex PCR; TCRdb's copy has only in-frame clones and lacks some. The table lists 430,000 or so clones, roughly 89% of them singletons. As for treatment: roughly 20 received Ad26.COV2.S at low or high dose, single or two shots; several received placebo; per-sample allocation not given. Sampling happened 63 days after the first vaccine or placebo injection. Sequencing used peripheral blood, obtained in a trial of Ad26.COV2.S vaccine versus placebo. Receptor source: a person aged 18-65 years who received the Ad26.COV2.S COVID-19 vaccine or a placebo.

Regarding this clone: Other DNA sequences in this specimen translate into the identical CDR3. The V and J genes are TRBV12-3 or TRBV12-4 and TRBJ1-6, with D tentatively TRBD1 (5 bases). The CDR3 has 13 amino acids. Trimming took 7 bases from V and 9 from J, leaving 13 bases between them. CDR3 DNA sequence: TGTGCCAGCACCCTTACCGGGGGTTCACCCCTCCACTTT. Translation gives CASTLTGGSPLHF.

The chain is built from TRBV3-1 (or the pseudogene TRBV3-2) and TRBJ2-7, with TRBD2 as a possible D gene (6 bases). Deletions cut 4 bases from V and 0 bases from J, with 19 bases between. This CDR3 has 17 residues. CDR1 and CDR2 (germline): LGHDT, YNNKEL (reference sequence). The CDR3 nucleotides are TGTGCCAGCAGCCGGGGTAGCGGATTAATCAGCTCCTACGAGCAGTACGTC. This sequence encodes CASSRGSGLISSYEQYV.

This clone has more than one count but fewer than ten. The rearrangement uses TRBV19 and TRBJ1-1; perhaps TRBD1 as D (5 bases). Germline assignment: CDR1 LNHDA and CDR2 SQIVND (reference sequence). With 6 bases removed from V and 1 base from J, the gap between germline ends came to 12 bases. CDR3 length equals 14 residues. CDR3 loop: CASRADQGNTEAFF. The CDR3 DNA follows: TGTGCCAGTAGAGCTGATCAGGGGAACACTGAAGCTTTCTTT.

The J gene is TRBJ1-2, the V gene TRBV7-3, with TRBD1 matching 9 bases. Unmatched junction bases numbered 13, after V lost 5 bases and J lost 9 bases. Germline V CDR1 and CDR2: SGHTA, FQGTGA. The CDR3 spans 15 residues. DNA of the CDR3: TGTGCCAGCAGCCTCGTCGGGACAGGGAGGAGTAGCTACACCTTC. It encodes CASSLVGTGRSSYTF.

This clone has more than one count but fewer than ten. V is TRBV5-1 and J is TRBJ2-7; D gene ambiguous. This CDR3 region has 10 residues. Germline CDR1 reads SGHRS; CDR2 reads YFSETQ. CDR3 in amino acids: CASLAPNGNV. In DNA form, the CDR3 reads TGCGCCAGCCTGGCCCCGAATGGGAACGTC.

The V and J genes are TRBV7-2 and TRBJ2-5, with D perhaps matching TRBD1 or TRBD2 (6 bases each). V lost 6 bases, J lost 4 bases, and 21 bases lay in between. CDR3 length: 16 residues. Germline V gene data show CDR1 as SGHTA and CDR2 as FQGNSA. The CDR3 region has the DNA TGTGCCAGCAGGTCAGGAGGGGGAGAGGTATCAGAGACCCAGTACTTC. It encodes CASRSGGGEVSETQYF.

The chain joins TRBV3-1 (or the pseudogene TRBV3-2) to TRBJ2-5; D may match TRBD1 or TRBD2 (6 bases each). Germline CDR1 and CDR2: LGHDT and YNNKEL (reference sequence). The ends were cut back, 0 bases at V and 4 bases at J, with 27 bases in the middle. This CDR3 region has 20 residues. The CDR3 sequence: CASSQDGRYSSNTGRETQYF. In DNA, the CDR3 is TGTGCCAGCAGCCAAGATGGGAGGTATAGCTCGAACACAGGGAGAGAGACCCAGTACTTC.

The CDR3 DNA reads as TGCAGCGTCGAGAATACGAACACCGGGGAGCTGTTTTTT. It encodes CSVENTNTGELFF. The rearrangement links TRBV29-1 to TRBJ2-2; D unclear. In germline, CDR1 is SQVTM, CDR2 ANQGSEA. Trimming stripped 6 bases from V and 0 bases from J, with 8 bases between. The CDR3 runs 13 residues.

The chain has TRBV4-3 and TRBJ2-6, with D possibly called TRBD1 or TRBD2 (5 bases each). Looked up from germline, CDR1 is LGHNA and CDR2 is YSLEER. Trimming cost V 5 bases and J 0 bases, with 14 bases left between them. CDR3 size: 17 residues. The chain's CDR3 is CASSGEGPFSGANVLTF. The CDR3 DNA sequence: TGCGCCAGCAGCGGCGAGGGGCCCTTCTCTGGGGCCAACGTCCTGACTTTC.

The chain carries TRBV28 and TRBJ2-5, with TRBD1 as a possible D gene (5 bases). The CDR3 is 15 amino acids. Trimming left V 5 bases short and J 1 base short, with 14 bases between. CDR1 and CDR2 (germline): MDHEN, SYDVKM. The CDR3 bases are TGTGCCAGCAGTGTATTCGGTGACAGCCAAGAGACCCAGTACTTC. This gives the protein CASSVFGDSQETQYF.

The CDR3 here is CAWTGQGMFNYGYTF. In nucleotides, the CDR3 is TGTGCCTGGACGGGACAGGGGATGTTTAACTATGGCTACACCTTC. This sequence joins TRBV30 and TRBJ1-2; 10 nucleotides match TRBD1. CDR1 is GTSNPN and CDR2 is SVGIG in the germline V gene (reference sequence). The V gene end was trimmed by 4 bases and the J gene end by 1 base; junction bases not matched to a gene: 6. This CDR3 is 15 amino acids long.

The chain employs TRBV3-1 (or the pseudogene TRBV3-2) and TRBJ2-7; the D is unclear. The CDR3 has 13 amino acids. The V gene's germline CDR1 is LGHDT and CDR2 YNNKEL (reference sequence). V gave up 4 bases and J gave up 2 bases, with 9 bases separating them. The CDR3 DNA reads TGTGCCAGCAGCCCTGGGCATGCCTACGAGCAGTACTTC. It translates to CASSPGHAYEQYF.

This clone was counted between two and nine times. The rearrangement joins TRBV6-5 to TRBJ1-5, with D tentatively TRBD1 (6 bases). Between the trimmed V and J ends, which lost 6 bases and 4 bases, there was a span of 13 bases. Germline-derived CDR1 and CDR2 are MNHEY and SVGAGI. The CDR3 extends over 14 amino acids. The CDR3 sequence: CASSVTQGNQPQHF. CDR3 nucleotide sequence: TGTGCCAGCAGCGTCACACAGGGTAATCAGCCCCAGCATTTT.

The chain uses TRBV7-9 and TRBJ2-7; D call uncertain. The germline gives CDR1 SEHNR, CDR2 FQNEAQ (reference sequence). With 1 base removed from V and 9 bases from J, the gap between germline ends came to 19 bases. This CDR3 has 15 amino acids. The CDR3 is CASSLEKNPAVRQYF. The DNA of the CDR3 is TGTGCCAGCAGCTTAGAAAAGAACCCGGCGGTGAGGCAGTACTTC.

The gene calls are TRBV3-1 (or the pseudogene TRBV3-2) and TRBJ1-5; D call uncertain. Germline-derived CDR1 and CDR2 are LGHDT and YNNKEL (reference sequence). The V end lost 5 bases, the J end lost 0 bases, and 8 bases lay between the germline ends. This CDR3 has 14 amino acids. CDR3 protein: CASSDHVSNQPQHF. CDR3 DNA sequence: TGTGCCAGCAGCGATCATGTTAGCAATCAGCCCCAGCATTTT.

The V call is TRBV7-3, the J call TRBJ2-6, with no clear D. Germline V gene sequence: CDR1 SGHTA, CDR2 FQGTGA. V lost 4 bases to trimming and J lost 1 base, with 11 bases between them. This CDR3 region has 16 residues. CDR3 amino acids: CASSSPAGSGANVLTF. The CDR3 nucleotides are TGTGCCAGCAGCTCTCCCGCAGGATCTGGGGCCAACGTCCTGACTTTC. Full variable domain (outside the CDR3, taken from reference TRBV7-3 and TRBJ2-6): GAGVSQTPSNKVTEKGKYVELRCDPISGHTALYWYRQSLGQGPEFLIYFQGTGAADDSGLPNDRFFAVRPEGSVSTLKIQRTERGDSAVYLCASSSPAGSGANVLTFGAGSRLTVL.

This clone appeared a single time. The V gene is TRBV10-3, the J gene TRBJ1-5, with D possibly TRBD1 on 5 matching bases. The CDR3 covers 15 residues. V gave up 3 bases and J gave up 7 bases, with 16 bases separating them. Germline lookup yields CDR1 ENHRY and CDR2 SYGVKD. CDR3 amino acids: CAISDGGVIGQPQHF. CDR3 in DNA: TGTGCCATCAGTGATGGAGGGGTAATTGGCCAGCCCCAGCATTTT.

This clone occurred once. The chain combines TRBV28 with TRBJ2-3; D tentatively fits TRBD1 or TRBD2 (5 bases each). From germline, CDR1 is MDHEN and CDR2 SYDVKM. The CDR3 totals 16 residues. V lost 4 bases to trimming and J lost 3 bases, with 17 bases between them. As DNA, the CDR3 is TGTGCCAGCAGTTCGTCGCAGAGGGGCCGAACAGATACGCAGTATTTT. Translation: CASSSSQRGRTDTQYF.

The chain links TRBV7-8 to TRBJ1-2; no firm D call. CDR1 and CDR2 from the germline V gene are SGHVS and FQNEAQ. The germline V and J ends were trimmed by 1 base and 2 bases, with 8 bases remaining between them. CDR3 length: 14 amino acids. This CDR3 reads CASSLEAGNYGYTF. The CDR3 nucleotides read TGTGCCAGCAGCTTAGAGGCCGGCAACTATGGCTACACCTTC.

The CDR3 DNA reads as TGTGCCAGCAGCCTCCCCGGTGGCTACACCTTC. Protein product: CASSLPGGYTF. This rearrangement joins TRBV28 to TRBJ1-2; no clear D gene. CDR1 and CDR2 from the germline V gene are MDHEN and SYDVKM. The germline V and J ends were trimmed by 6 bases and 7 bases, with 9 bases remaining between them. This CDR3 spans 11 amino acids.

This chain links TRBV11-3 with TRBJ1-1, with D possibly matching TRBD1 (5 bases). Germline V gene lookup returns CDR1 SGHNT and CDR2 YENEEA. This CDR3 is built from 14 residues. V was shortened by 2 bases and J by 13 bases, with 20 bases between the two germline ends. The DNA of the CDR3 is TGTGCCAGCAGCTTACGGGCAGGGACCTATCGAGTTTTCTTT. This sequence encodes CASSLRAGTYRVFF.

The chain links TRBV20-1 to TRBJ1-1, with unresolved D. The CDR3 loop spans 13 amino acids. V shed 3 bases and J shed 0 bases, with 8 bases lying between them. Germline lookup yields CDR1 DFQATT and CDR2 SNEGSKA (reference sequence). DNA for the CDR3: TGCAGTGCTAGTGGGGTTATGAACACTGAAGCTTTCTTT. It yields the protein CSASGVMNTEAFF.

This chain uses TRBV5-4 with TRBJ2-2; D gene uncertain. CDR1 and CDR2 (germline): SGHNT, YYREEE (reference sequence). The CDR3 covers 12 residues. V gave up 3 bases and J gave up 6 bases, with 6 bases separating them. CDR3 loop: CASSYGAGELFF. The DNA for the CDR3 is TGTGCCAGCAGCTATGGTGCCGGGGAGCTGTTTTTT.

The V gene is TRBV28, the J gene TRBJ2-1, with TRBD1 matching over 7 bases. There are 18 residues in the CDR3. V dropped 2 bases and J dropped 7; count of bases not matched to a gene: 17. Germline-derived CDR1 and CDR2 are MDHEN and SYDVKM. The CDR3 reads CASSLEAINPDRENEQFF. The CDR3 DNA is TGTGCCAGCAGTTTAGAGGCAATCAATCCCGACAGGGAAAATGAGCAGTTCTTC.

DNA for the CDR3: TGTGCCAGCAGCCAAGGCACTCGGCGGGGGGGCCGGTACGAGCAGTACTTC. This codes for CASSQGTRRGGRYEQYF. The V call is TRBV3-1 (or the pseudogene TRBV3-2), the J call TRBJ2-7, with 9 bases lining up with TRBD2. The V and J ends lost 1 base and 4 bases, in that order; junction bases with no gene match: 11. The CDR3 covers 17 residues. From germline, CDR1 is LGHDT and CDR2 YNNKEL (reference sequence).

The genes are TRBV18 and TRBJ1-1; D gene ambiguous. Germline loops: CDR1 KGHSH, CDR2 LQKENI. This CDR3 has 14 amino acids. Trimming removed 0 bases from V and 3 bases from J, with 8 bases in between. The CDR3 region is CASSPPGRDTEAFF. The DNA for the CDR3 is TGTGCCAGCTCACCACCGGGCCGCGACACTGAAGCTTTCTTT.

There are a few counts of this clone. The chain joins TRBV18 to TRBJ2-2, with D possibly being TRBD2 (5 bases). Trimming left V 3 bases short and J 5 bases short, with 13 bases between. CDR3 length equals 15 residues. The germline V gene encodes CDR1 KGHSH and CDR2 LQKENI. The CDR3 bases are TGTGCCAGCTCACCGAGGGAGAAACGGACCGGGGAGCTGTTTTTT. Translated, it gives CASSPREKRTGELFF. The variable domain in full, completed from reference TRBV18 and TRBJ2-2, reads NAGVMQNPRHLVRRRGQEARLRCSPMKGHSHVYWYRQLPEEGLKFMVYLQKENIIDESGMPKERFSAEFPKEGPSILRIQQVVRGDSAAYFCASSPREKRTGELFFGEGSRLTVL.

The chain links TRBV12-3 or TRBV12-4 to TRBJ1-1; D possibly corresponds to TRBD1 (6 bases). V gave up 7 bases and J gave up 3 bases, with 12 bases separating them. The CDR3 spans 13 residues. The DNA for the CDR3 is TGTGCCAGCACCAAATACAGGGACACTGAAGCTTTCTTT. Protein sequence: CASTKYRDTEAFF.

This chain links TRBV7-2 with TRBJ2-1, with no clear D. Trimming left V 1 base short and J 10 bases short, with 14 bases between. This CDR3 region has 14 residues. CDR1 is SGHTA and CDR2 is FQGNSA in the germline V gene. CDR3 nucleotide sequence: TGTGCCAGCAGCTTAGGCGGCACATACGGGGAGCAGTTCTTC. Its protein product is CASSLGGTYGEQFF.